The 20 T cell receptor beta chains given below trace back to one sample, sequenced in a study of T cell responses to AZD1222 COVID-19 vaccine. Data came from immunoSEQ multiplex PCR; TCRdb stores just in-frame clones and leaves some out. Among 95,000 to 100,000 clones listed, about four fifths were seen once. The input for sequencing was peripheral blood, taken 28 days after the second AZD1222 dose. These receptors all come from an adult who received the AZD1222 COVID-19 vaccine.

The chain links TRBV27 to TRBJ2-1, with 7 bases matching TRBD2. CDR1 is MNHEY, CDR2 SMNVEV, per germline (reference sequence). This CDR3 spans 14 amino acids. V lost 2 bases, J lost 7 bases, and 5 bases stayed unmatched. The CDR3 sequence is CASSLREAGNEQFF. The CDR3 DNA follows: TGTGCCAGCAGTTTACGGGAGGCCGGGAATGAGCAGTTCTTC.

The chain recombines TRBV19 with TRBJ1-4, with 11 bases matching TRBD1. Germline loops: CDR1 LNHDA, CDR2 SQIVND (reference sequence). Trimming cost V 10 bases and J 7 bases; bases outside gene matches: 8. The CDR3 length is 14 residues. The CDR3 loop reads CATNAGQGVEKLFF. The CDR3 DNA is TGTGCCACCAATGCGGGACAGGGGGTTGAAAAACTGTTTTTT.

The chain recombines TRBV6-2 or TRBV6-3 with TRBJ1-1; weak D call: TRBD1 (5 bases). V was trimmed by 0 bases and J by 6 bases, leaving 17 bases between them. Germline lookup yields CDR1 MNHEY and CDR2 SVGEGT. CDR3 length: 16 amino acids. CDR3 nucleotides: TGTGCCAGCAGTTACTCGAATAGCCCAGGGAGCGCTGAAGCTTTCTTT. Its protein product is CASSYSNSPGSAEAFF.

The V gene is TRBV11-3, the J gene TRBJ2-1; a weak D match, TRBD2 (7 bases). The CDR3 extends over 16 amino acids. Trimming removed 2 bases at V and 0 bases at J, with 11 bases between. The germline CDR1 and CDR2 sequences are SGHNT and YENEEA. The CDR3 protein is CASSLSGGRSYNEQFF. The CDR3 bases are TGTGCCAGCAGCTTATCCGGGGGGCGCTCCTACAATGAGCAGTTCTTC.

J is TRBJ1-2 and V is TRBV27, with 8 bases lining up with TRBD1. Trimming took 5 bases from V and 6 from J; bases not matched to a gene: 5. The CDR3 has 13 residues. The germline CDR1 and CDR2 sequences are MNHEY and SMNVEV (reference sequence). CDR3 nucleotides: TGTGCCAGCAGTAGGACAGGGTTCGATGGCTACACCTTC. Translated, it gives CASSRTGFDGYTF.

This chain uses TRBV5-1 with TRBJ2-7; 8 bases agree with TRBD1. J lost 7 bases, V lost 2 bases, and 8 bases had no gene match. The length of the CDR3 is 14 residues. Germline V gene sequence: CDR1 SGHRS, CDR2 YFSETQ. This CDR3 reads CASSFFGQGGEQYF. CDR3 DNA: TGCGCCAGCAGCTTTTTTGGACAGGGAGGTGAGCAGTACTTC.

J is TRBJ1-1 and V is TRBV10-3; 8 bases fit TRBD1. V was clipped by 9 bases and J by 5 bases; unmatched bases: 11. From germline, CDR1 is ENHRY and CDR2 SYGVKD. The CDR3 totals 14 residues. DNA of the CDR3: TGTGCCATAAAGACTGACAGGGGAGATACTGAAGCTTTCTTT. It is translated as CAIKTDRGDTEAFF.

The CDR3: CASSPGTLQPQHF. In nucleotides, the CDR3 is TGTGCCAGCAGTCCCGGGACACTTCAGCCCCAGCATTTT. The chain employs TRBV12-3 or TRBV12-4 and TRBJ1-5, with TRBD1 as a possible D gene (6 bases). The length of the CDR3 is 13 residues. Trimming removed 5 bases from V and 6 bases from J, with 11 bases in between.

The chain recombines TRBV12-3 or TRBV12-4 with TRBJ1-5; D remains ambiguous. This CDR3 comprises 12 residues. Between the trimmed V and J ends, which lost 4 bases and 4 bases, there was a span of 5 bases. CDR3 coding DNA: TGTGCCAGCAGTTACCCGAATCAGCCCCAGCATTTT. Translated, it gives CASSYPNQPQHF.

The genes are TRBV5-5 and TRBJ2-3, with 7 bases identical to TRBD2. Per the germline V gene, CDR1 is SGHKS and CDR2 is YYEKEE (reference sequence). The CDR3 loop spans 19 amino acids. J was trimmed by 5 bases and V by 2 bases; bases with no gene match: 20. CDR3 protein: CASSFQIRAGRREGDTQYF. In nucleotides, the CDR3 is TGTGCCAGCAGCTTTCAGATTAGAGCCGGGAGGAGAGAAGGAGATACGCAGTATTTT.

The sample holds a few counts of this clone. This sequence joins TRBV5-4 and TRBJ2-7; TRBD2 matches at 7 bases. V lost 0 bases to trimming and J lost 1 base; unmatched junction nucleotides: 4. This CDR3 is built from 15 residues. CDR1 SGHNT and CDR2 YYREEE come from the germline V gene (reference sequence). The DNA of the CDR3 is TGTGCCAGCAGCTTGGGGGCGGGGGTTTCCTACGAGCAGTACTTC. It codes for CASSLGAGVSYEQYF.

The V gene is TRBV6-5, the J gene TRBJ1-2, with D possibly matching TRBD1 (5 bases). This CDR3 region has 14 residues. Deletions cut 8 bases from V and 4 bases from J, with 17 bases between. Germline V gene lookup returns CDR1 MNHEY and CDR2 SVGAGI. CDR3 sequence: CASSPITGTYGYTF. CDR3 sequence (DNA): TGTGCCAGCTCCCCGATAACCGGGACCTATGGCTACACCTTC.

The chain carries TRBV19 and TRBJ1-3; D not certain. The length of the CDR3 is 17 residues. Trimming took 5 bases from V and 0 from J, leaving 17 bases between them. The germline CDR1 and CDR2 sequences are LNHDA and SQIVND (reference sequence). As DNA, the CDR3 is TGTGCCAGTAGTCCGGACTTGGCAAGTTACTCTGGAAACACCATATATTTT. Amino acids: CASSPDLASYSGNTIYF.

CDR3 nucleotides: TGTGCCACCTGGAAGGCCGGCGGCAATGAGCAGTTCTTC. This encodes CATWKAGGNEQFF. This chain connects TRBV5-6 to TRBJ2-1; D uncertain. Germline CDR1 SGHDT, CDR2 YYEEEE. The ends were cut back, 9 bases at V and 6 bases at J, with 16 bases in the middle. The CDR3 spans 13 residues.

The chain has TRBV6-1 and TRBJ2-7, with 11 bases that match TRBD1. The germline V gene encodes CDR1 MNHNS and CDR2 SASEGT. After removal of 10 bases from V and 0 bases from J, the junction contained 2 bases not matched to a gene. The CDR3 totals 13 residues. The CDR3: CATGQGASYEQYF. As DNA, the CDR3 is TGTGCCACCGGACAGGGGGCCTCCTACGAGCAGTACTTC.

This chain uses TRBV29-1 with TRBJ1-1, with 9 nucleotides matching TRBD1. V gave up 6 bases and J gave up 3 bases; unmatched junction bases: 8. The CDR3 has 14 residues. CDR1 is SQVTM and CDR2 is ANQGSEA in the germline V gene. For the CDR3, the DNA is TGCAGCGTCCCCACCCGACAGGGGGACACTGAAGCTTTCTTT. Translating it yields CSVPTRQGDTEAFF.

This clone appeared a single time. The V gene is TRBV7-2, the J gene TRBJ1-5, with D perhaps matching TRBD1 (6 bases). This CDR3 has 14 residues. Between the trimmed V and J ends, which lost 7 bases and 7 bases, there was a span of 17 bases. CDR1 SGHTA and CDR2 FQGNSA come from the germline V gene. The CDR3 spells CASTHREGGQPQHF. CDR3 coding DNA: TGTGCCAGCACTCACAGGGAAGGGGGGCAGCCCCAGCATTTT.

V usage is TRBV29-1 and J usage is TRBJ1-1; possible D gene TRBD1, 5 bases. Per the germline V gene, CDR1 is SQVTM and CDR2 is ANQGSEA. Trimming shortened V by 5 bases and J by 8 bases, and 12 bases separated the two germline ends. CDR3 length equals 11 residues. The CDR3 sequence: CSVTKRGEAFF. The DNA for the CDR3 is TGCAGCGTTACTAAGAGGGGCGAAGCTTTCTTT.

This clone was found a few times. This chain connects TRBV19 to TRBJ1-1; D unclear. This CDR3 region has 12 residues. Per germline, CDR1 LNHDA and CDR2 SQIVND (reference sequence). The CDR3 is CARLGMNTEAFF. DNA of the CDR3: TGTGCTCGTCTTGGGATGAACACTGAAGCTTTCTTT.

This clone was seen just once. The rearrangement links TRBV27 to TRBJ2-3; 10 bases map to TRBD2. V gave up 5 bases and J gave up 2 bases; unmatched junction bases: 10. The germline V gene has CDR1 MNHEY and CDR2 SMNVEV (reference sequence). This CDR3 is 17 amino acids long. The CDR3 nucleotides read TGTGCCAGCAGTCCTGTTGGACTAGCGGAGATCACAGATACGCAGTATTTT. Protein: CASSPVGLAEITDTQYF.